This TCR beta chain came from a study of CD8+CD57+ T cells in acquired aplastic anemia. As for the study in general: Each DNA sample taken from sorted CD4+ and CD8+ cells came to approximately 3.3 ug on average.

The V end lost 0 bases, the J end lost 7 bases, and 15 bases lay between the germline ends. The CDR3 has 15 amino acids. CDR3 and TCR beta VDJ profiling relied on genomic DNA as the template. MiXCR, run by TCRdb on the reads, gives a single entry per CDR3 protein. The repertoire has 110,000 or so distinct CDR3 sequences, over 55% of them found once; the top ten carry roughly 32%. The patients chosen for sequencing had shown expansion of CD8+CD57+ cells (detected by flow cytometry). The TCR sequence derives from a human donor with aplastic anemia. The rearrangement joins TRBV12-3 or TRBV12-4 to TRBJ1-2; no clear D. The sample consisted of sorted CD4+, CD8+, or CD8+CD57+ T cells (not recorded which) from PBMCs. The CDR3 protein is CASSLAQESPVGYTF. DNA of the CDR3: TGTGCCAGCAGTTTAGCGCAGGAATCCCCCGTTGGCTACACCTTC.